The TCR beta chain under discussion was sequenced for a study of cytomegalovirus exposure and HLA in healthy donors. PCR used 60 Vbeta primers and 13 Jbeta primers. Assay: immunoSEQ multiplex PCR; the TCRdb copy retains only in-frame clones and omits some. Of more than 80,000 clones in the sample, 65% to 85% were seen once. This receptor was obtained from a woman in her seventies in good health and CMV-seropositive. Sequencing was done on a sample of PBMCs.

CDR3 sequence reads: CASRAGDRDMNTEAFF. The DNA of the CDR3 is TGTGCCAGCAGAGCGGGGGACAGAGATATGAACACTGAAGCTTTCTTT. This chain uses TRBV9 with TRBJ1-1, with 7 positions matching TRBD1. CDR1 is SGDLS and CDR2 is YYNGEE in the germline V gene. The CDR3 is made up of 16 amino acids. V was clipped by 5 bases and J by 0 bases; unmatched bases: 10.